The rows below give T cell receptor beta chains drawn from one sample of a study of cytomegalovirus exposure and HLA in healthy donors. Sequenced by immunoSEQ multiplex PCR; TCRdb stores in-frame clones only, minus some. Of around 150,000 clones in the sample, approximately 70% are singletons; the top ten hold 6% to 7.5%. The sample taken for sequencing was PBMCs. These TCRs come from a man aged 35-49 years in good health and CMV-seropositive. Each CDR3 is given with its conserved first and last residue. D genes are given only for firm matches. Clone size, where shown, is once, few, many, or a class for clones that have expanded.

V	size	J	D	CDR3	DNA
TRBV4-2	once	TRBJ1-1	-	CASSRGPNTEAFF	TGTGCCAGCAGCAGGGGCCCGAACACTGAAGCTTTCTTT
TRBV30	-	TRBJ2-5	-	CAWTPLVTGETQYF	TGTGCCTGGACCCCCCTCGTCACGGGGGAGACCCAGTACTTC
TRBV5-5	once	TRBJ2-7	TRBD1	CASRTPGTAYEQYF	TGTGCCAGCAGGACCCCCGGGACAGCCTACGAGCAGTACTTC
TRBV29-1	-	TRBJ1-2	TRBD1	CSVSRDRENGYTF	TGCAGCGTTTCAAGGGACAGGGAGAATGGCTACACCTTC
TRBV7-9	once	TRBJ1-4	TRBD1	CASSSDRGSEKLFF	TGTGCCAGCAGCTCGGACAGGGGGAGTGAAAAACTGTTTTTT
TRBV7-9	once	TRBJ2-5	TRBD1	CASSPRDREETQYF	TGTGCCAGCAGCCCGAGGGACAGGGAAGAGACCCAGTACTTC
TRBV27	-	TRBJ2-3	-	CASSLSTVGATDTQYF	TGTGCCAGCAGTTTATCCACCGTGGGGGCCACAGATACGCAGTATTTT
TRBV7-9	few	TRBJ1-2	-	CASSFGGMGANYGYTF	TGTGCCAGCAGCTTCGGGGGTATGGGTGCTAACTATGGCTACACCTTC
TRBV7-9	-	TRBJ1-2	-	CSSSPGGDGYTF	TGTTCCAGCAGCCCCGGGGGGGATGGCTACACCTTC
TRBV5-8	-	TRBJ1-2	-	CASSTSGFGAYGYTF	TGTGCCAGCTCCACCTCAGGGTTCGGCGCCTATGGCTACACCTTC
TRBV5-1	-	TRBJ1-3	-	CASSLGGGSGNTIYF	TGCGCCAGCAGCTTGGGGGGGGGCTCTGGAAACACCATATATTTT
TRBV7-2	-	TRBJ2-1	TRBD2	CASSPLTSGRSNEQFF	TGTGCCAGCAGCCCCCTTACTAGCGGGCGGAGCAATGAGCAGTTCTTC
TRBV2	-	TRBJ2-5	-	CASSRGAGETQYF	TGTGCCAGCAGCCGGGGGGCGGGGGAGACCCAGTACTTC
TRBV19	once	TRBJ1-3	-	CASSIGRGNTIYF	TGTGCCAGTAGTATAGGCCGGGGAAACACCATATATTTT
TRBV5-5	-	TRBJ1-2	-	CASSLSEGRYGYTF	TGTGCCAGCAGCTTGTCTGAGGGTCGGTATGGCTACACCTTC
TRBV7-3	-	TRBJ1-1	-	CASRLEWNTEAFF	TGTGCCAGCAGATTGGAGTGGAACACTGAAGCTTTCTTT
TRBV7-9	-	TRBJ1-5	TRBD1	CASSLGLTGSEQPQHF	TGTGCCAGCAGCCTTGGATTGACAGGGAGTGAGCAGCCCCAGCATTTT
TRBV7-9	-	TRBJ1-1	-	CASSTGGENTEAFF	TGTGCCAGCAGCACCGGGGGGGAGAACACTGAAGCTTTCTTT
TRBV10-3	-	TRBJ2-1	TRBD1	CAISESGQGNNEQFF	TGTGCCATCAGTGAGTCGGGACAGGGGAACAATGAGCAGTTCTTC
TRBV7-9	few	TRBJ1-1	TRBD1	CASSLYRGVNTEAFF	TGTGCCAGCAGCCTCTACAGGGGGGTGAACACTGAAGCTTTCTTT
TRBV5-5	-	TRBJ2-1	-	CASSLLPSAYNEQFF	TGTGCCAGCAGCTTGCTGCCTAGCGCCTACAATGAGCAGTTCTTC
TRBV25-1	-	TRBJ1-6	-	CASSYRDYNSPLHF	TGTGCCAGCAGCTACCGGGACTATAATTCACCCCTCCACTTT
TRBV15	-	TRBJ1-3	TRBD1	CATSRALDRISGNTIYF	TGTGCCACCAGCAGAGCCTTGGACAGGATCTCTGGAAACACCATATATTTT
TRBV4-2	-	TRBJ2-7	-	CASSQERDDSYEQYF	TGTGCCAGCAGCCAAGAGCGGGATGACTCCTACGAGCAGTACTTC
TRBV5-1	-	TRBJ2-7	-	CASSLLSSGDYEQYF	TGCGCCAGCAGCTTGTTATCTTCCGGGGACTACGAGCAGTACTTC
TRBV10-1	once	TRBJ1-1	TRBD1	CASSARQGYTEAFF	TGCGCCAGCAGTGCCCGACAGGGCTACACTGAAGCTTTCTTT
TRBV7-2	-	TRBJ2-2	-	CASGGGPHTGELFF	TGTGCCAGCGGGGGGGGCCCCCACACCGGGGAGCTGTTTTTT
TRBV5-1	-	TRBJ2-3	TRBD2	CASATSGGSDTQYF	TGCGCCAGTGCGACTAGCGGGGGATCAGATACGCAGTATTTT
TRBV6-5	once	TRBJ2-7	TRBD1	CASSYETGVYEQYF	TGTGCCAGCAGTTACGAGACAGGGGTCTACGAGCAGTACTTC
TRBV6-5	once	TRBJ2-1	-	CASSSVISEQFF	TGTGCCAGCAGTTCCGTCATCAGTGAGCAGTTCTTC
TRBV19	-	TRBJ1-2	TRBD1	CASSRQGDFYGYTF	TGTGCCAGTAGCCGACAGGGGGATTTCTATGGCTACACCTTC
TRBV5-4	-	TRBJ2-7	TRBD1	CASSSPGTASRNEQYF	TGTGCCAGCAGCTCCCCCGGGACAGCCTCTCGGAACGAGCAGTACTTC
TRBV5-4	-	TRBJ2-5	-	CASSLEYKETQYF	TGTGCCAGCAGCTTGGAATACAAAGAGACCCAGTACTTC
TRBV29-1	-	TRBJ2-7	TRBD2	CSVEDPSSGGSYEQYF	TGCAGCGTTGAAGACCCGTCTAGCGGGGGCTCCTACGAGCAGTACTTC
TRBV30	-	TRBJ2-7	-	CAWSDSGYEQYF	TGTGCCTGGAGTGATAGCGGCTACGAGCAGTACTTC
TRBV19	-	TRBJ1-6	-	CASSPLTGSGNSPLHF	TGTGCCAGTAGTCCGCTCACAGGGTCCGGGAATTCACCCCTCCACTTT
TRBV4-3	-	TRBJ2-2	TRBD2	CASSQGGGAGRELFF	TGCGCCAGCAGCCAAGGGGGGGGTGCTGGAAGGGAGCTGTTTTTT
TRBV4-1	-	TRBJ2-7	-	CASSQGASYEQYF	TGCGCCAGCAGCCAAGGGGCCTCCTACGAGCAGTACTTC
TRBV7-3	few	TRBJ1-1	TRBD1	CASSATGGTEAFF	TGTGCCAGCAGCGCAACAGGGGGCACTGAAGCTTTCTTT
TRBV11-2	-	TRBJ2-7	TRBD1	CASSLGQGPTYEQYF	TGTGCCAGCAGCTTAGGACAGGGGCCCACCTACGAGCAGTACTTC
TRBV19	-	TRBJ1-2	TRBD1	CASSDPGQGGTNYGYTF	TGTGCCAGTAGCGATCCGGGACAGGGAGGGACTAACTATGGCTACACCTTC
TRBV11-2	-	TRBJ1-2	TRBD1	CASSLGDRASQTHGYTF	TGTGCCAGCAGCTTAGGTGACAGGGCGTCCCAGACCCATGGCTACACCTTC
TRBV15	-	TRBJ1-5	TRBD1	CATSLGTGAGNQPQHF	TGTGCCACCAGCCTAGGGACAGGGGCAGGCAATCAGCCCCAGCATTTT
TRBV6-5	-	TRBJ2-3	-	CASSYSVGGDTQYF	TGTGCCAGCAGTTACTCGGTCGGAGGGGATACGCAGTATTTT
TRBV18	once	TRBJ1-1	TRBD1	CASSPRDRVQTEAFF	TGTGCCAGCTCACCCAGAGACAGGGTACAAACTGAAGCTTTCTTT
TRBV20-1	few	TRBJ2-5	-	CSAPSPLTQYF	TGCAGTGCTCCAAGCCCATTAACCCAGTACTTC
TRBV5-1	-	TRBJ2-1	TRBD2	CASSLGLRTSGGPSFEQFF	TGCGCCAGCAGCTTGGGGTTACGGACTAGCGGGGGTCCGTCTTTCGAGCAGTTCTTC
TRBV27	-	TRBJ2-5	-	CASSSRQEQETQYF	TGTGCCAGCAGTTCTCGACAGGAACAAGAGACCCAGTACTTC
TRBV6-4	few	TRBJ1-1	-	CASSDPKGGQTFF	TGTGCCAGCAGTGACCCAAAGGGGGGGCAGACTTTCTTT
TRBV6-1	-	TRBJ2-1	-	CASSEAGTWDEQFF	TGTGCCAGCAGTGAAGCCGGGACTTGGGATGAGCAGTTCTTC
TRBV6-5	-	TRBJ2-7	TRBD2	CASSPSGGAKQYF	TGTGCCAGCAGTCCCAGCGGGGGGGCAAAGCAGTACTTC
TRBV9	-	TRBJ1-2	-	CASSGSGYTF	TGTGCCAGCAGCGGTAGTGGCTACACCTTC
TRBV7-9	-	TRBJ2-1	-	CASSPRGSSSFNEQFF	TGTGCCAGCAGCCCCCGGGGTAGCTCCTCATTCAATGAGCAGTTCTTC
TRBV5-4	-	TRBJ2-7	TRBD1	CASSEGGMDYEQYF	TGTGCCAGCAGTGAAGGGGGCATGGACTACGAGCAGTACTTC